The next 17 T cell receptor beta chains were all read from a single sample in a study of glioma-infiltrating T cells after dendritic cell vaccination. The repertoire was sequenced with immunoSEQ multiplex PCR; TCRdb's copy has only in-frame clones and lacks some. The table has roughly 51,000 clones, 65% to 90% seen once. The sequencing used blood, collected before dendritic cell vaccination. The source of these receptors is a human donor with glioblastoma.

This chain connects TRBV11-2 to TRBJ2-2, with D perhaps TRBD1 (6 bases). Germline assignment: CDR1 SGHAT and CDR2 FQNNGV. The CDR3 runs to 16 residues. V dropped 5 bases and J dropped 0 bases, with 13 bases sitting between them. CDR3 sequence: CASSPGQFANTGELFF. DNA for the CDR3: TGTGCCAGCAGCCCCGGACAGTTCGCGAACACCGGGGAGCTGTTTTTT.

This sequence joins TRBV5-4 and TRBJ1-5; the D gene is possibly TRBD1 (5 bases). This CDR3 is 15 amino acids long. In germline, CDR1 is SGHNT, CDR2 YYREEE (reference sequence). V was trimmed by 0 bases and J by 3 bases, leaving 10 bases between them. Here the CDR3 reads CASSLGGSVNQPQHF. The CDR3 DNA reads as TGTGCCAGCAGCTTGGGGGGCAGCGTCAATCAGCCCCAGCATTTT.

The chain employs TRBV2 and TRBJ1-3; 7 bases align to TRBD1. V shed 1 base, J shed 5 bases, and the junction held 2 bases outside the gene matches. The CDR3 covers 14 residues. From germline, CDR1 is SNHLY and CDR2 FYNNEI. CDR3 sequence (DNA): TGTGCCAGCAGTGAAGACAGGGGACGAAACACCATATATTTT. It codes for CASSEDRGRNTIYF. Supplemented by reference TRBV2 and TRBJ1-3, the full variable domain reads EPEVTQTPSHQVTQMGQEVILRCVPISNHLYFYWYRQILGQKVEFLVSFYNNEISEKSEIFDDQFSVERPDGSNFTLKIRSTKLEDSAMYFCASSEDRGRNTIYFGEGSWLTVV.

This sequence joins TRBV7-9 and TRBJ2-5, with 10 bases matching TRBD1. V gave up 5 bases and J gave up 3 bases; unmatched junction bases: 15. Germline V gene sequence: CDR1 SEHNR, CDR2 FQNEAQ (reference sequence). This CDR3 region has 18 residues. The CDR3 region is CASSQIGTGAIEEETQYF. DNA of the CDR3: TGTGCCAGCAGCCAGATCGGGACAGGGGCCATTGAGGAAGAGACCCAGTACTTC.

This rearrangement joins TRBV7-3 to TRBJ2-7, with 7 positions matching TRBD2. The germline V gene has CDR1 SGHTA and CDR2 FQGTGA. There are 16 residues in the CDR3. V shed 0 bases, J shed 1 base, and the junction held 6 bases outside the gene matches. CDR3: CASSLTKGRGSYEQYF. The CDR3 bases are TGTGCCAGCAGCTTAACGAAAGGGCGGGGGTCCTACGAGCAGTACTTC.

The chain combines TRBV9 with TRBJ2-3, with unresolved D. Trimming removed 0 bases at V and 0 bases at J, with 17 bases between. The germline gives CDR1 SGDLS, CDR2 YYNGEE. The length of the CDR3 is 18 residues. CDR3 DNA: TGTGCCAGCAGCGTAGCTTTTCCCTTGGGCAGTAGCACAGATACGCAGTATTTT. Translated: CASSVAFPLGSSTDTQYF.

The chain links TRBV28 to TRBJ2-1, with D perhaps TRBD1 (6 bases). Germline CDR1 reads MDHEN; CDR2 reads SYDVKM. The CDR3 loop spans 18 amino acids. V dropped 1 base and J dropped 5 bases, with 21 bases sitting between them. In DNA form, the CDR3 reads TGTGCCAGCAGTTTATCGGGTCGAAAACAGGGAACGGACAATGAGCAGTTCTTC. It encodes CASSLSGRKQGTDNEQFF.

The CDR3 nucleotides are TGCGCCAGCAGCCAAGGGCGTGGGACAGGGGGTAACGAGCAGTACTTC. Translation gives CASSQGRGTGGNEQYF. This chain joins TRBV4-3 and TRBJ2-7, with 11 positions matching TRBD1. The CDR3 extends over 16 amino acids. Germline loops: CDR1 LGHNA, CDR2 YSLEER. V lost 1 base, J lost 5 bases, and 7 bases stayed unmatched.

The genes are TRBV7-2 and TRBJ1-2, with no clear D. Germline values: CDR1 SGHTA, CDR2 FQGNSA. This CDR3 contains 14 residues. The V end was cut by 1 base, the J end by 0 bases, with 6 bases between. The CDR3 loop is CASSLELANYGYTF. CDR3 in DNA: TGTGCCAGCAGCTTAGAGTTAGCTAACTATGGCTACACCTTC.

This clone has just one count. The chain combines TRBV10-3 with TRBJ2-1; a possible D gene is TRBD1 (6 bases). Trimming shortened V by 6 bases and J by 0 bases, and 15 bases separated the two germline ends. Germline V gene data show CDR1 as ENHRY and CDR2 as SYGVKD. The CDR3 consists of 16 residues. The CDR3 DNA reads as TGTGCCATCAGGTTGGGGGCCGAGAGCTCCTACAATGAGCAGTTCTTC. Translation gives CAIRLGAESSYNEQFF.

The chain joins TRBV4-2 to TRBJ1-2, with TRBD1 matching 8 bases. CDR1 is LGHNA and CDR2 is YNFKEQ in the germline V gene. V was clipped by 1 base and J by 6 bases; unmatched bases: 4. The CDR3 runs 14 residues. The CDR3, as DNA: TGTGCCAGCAGCCAAGTGCAGGGGGCGGATGGCTACACCTTC. It yields the protein CASSQVQGADGYTF.

In nucleotides, the CDR3 is TGTGCCAGCAGCTTACGAGGGACAGGGGAACCCTACGAGCAGTACTTC. Its protein product is CASSLRGTGEPYEQYF. This rearrangement joins TRBV11-2 to TRBJ2-7; 10 nucleotides line up with TRBD1. This CDR3 is built from 16 residues. Per the germline V gene, CDR1 is SGHAT and CDR2 is FQNNGV. V gave up 2 bases and J gave up 2 bases; unmatched junction bases: 6.

J is TRBJ1-4 and V is TRBV5-1; 7 nucleotides agree with TRBD1. The V gene's germline CDR1 is SGHRS and CDR2 YFSETQ. The CDR3 runs to 15 residues. Unmatched junction bases numbered 8, after V lost 2 bases and J lost 7 bases. The CDR3 region is CASSFQRDRSEKLFF. The CDR3 DNA is TGCGCCAGCAGCTTCCAAAGGGACAGAAGTGAAAAACTGTTTTTT.

The gene calls are TRBV19 and TRBJ2-3, with 9 bases identical to TRBD1. CDR1 is LNHDA and CDR2 is SQIVND in the germline V gene (reference sequence). J gave up 4 bases and V 5 bases, and 7 bases lay outside the gene matches. The CDR3 totals 15 residues. The CDR3 DNA reads as TGTGCCAGTAGTGTAACAGGGGGCGACGCAGATACGCAGTATTTT. Translation: CASSVTGGDADTQYF. Full variable domain (remainder filled in from reference TRBV19 and TRBJ2-3): DGGITQSPKYLFRKEGQNVTLSCEQNLNHDAMYWYRQDPGQGLRLIYYSQIVNDFQKGDIAEGYSVSREKKESFPLTVTSAQKNPTAFYLCASSVTGGDADTQYFGPGTRLTVL.

The chain is built from TRBV18 and TRBJ1-3; D is perhaps TRBD1 (6 bases). The CDR3 length is 16 residues. Germline V gene lookup returns CDR1 KGHSH and CDR2 LQKENI. The V and J ends lost 4 bases and 2 bases respectively, with 15 bases between them. CDR3 nucleotides: TGTGCCAGCTCACGCTCAACAGGGCTAGCTGGAAACACCATATATTTT. This encodes CASSRSTGLAGNTIYF.

V and J are TRBV6-5 and TRBJ2-7; a weak D match, TRBD2 (5 bases). Germline lookup yields CDR1 MNHEY and CDR2 SVGAGI. V lost 6 bases, J lost 6 bases, and 18 bases lay in between. The CDR3 extends over 14 amino acids. DNA of the CDR3: TGTGCCAGCAGCGCCGGGAAGGAATGGTCCGAGCAGTACTTC. It is translated as CASSAGKEWSEQYF.

The V gene is TRBV6-1, the J gene TRBJ1-2; TRBD1 is a possible D gene (6 bases). Trimming removed 3 bases from V and 8 bases from J, with 19 bases in between. There are 15 residues in the CDR3. Germline values: CDR1 MNHNS, CDR2 SASEGT. This CDR3 reads CASSDLHRVIRGYTF. The CDR3 DNA reads as TGTGCCAGCAGTGACTTACACAGGGTTATACGGGGCTACACCTTC.